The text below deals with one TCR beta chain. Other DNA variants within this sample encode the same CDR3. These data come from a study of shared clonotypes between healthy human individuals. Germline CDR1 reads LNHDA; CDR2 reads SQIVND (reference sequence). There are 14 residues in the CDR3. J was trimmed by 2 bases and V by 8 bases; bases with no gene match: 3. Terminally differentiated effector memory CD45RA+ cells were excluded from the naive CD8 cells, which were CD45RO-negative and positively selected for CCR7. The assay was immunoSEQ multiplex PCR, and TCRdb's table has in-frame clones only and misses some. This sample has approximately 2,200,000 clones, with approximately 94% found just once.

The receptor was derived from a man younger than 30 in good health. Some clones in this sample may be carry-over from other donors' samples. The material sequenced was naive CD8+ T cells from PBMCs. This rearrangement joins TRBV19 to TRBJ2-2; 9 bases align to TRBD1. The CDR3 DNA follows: TGTGCCAGTCGGGACAGGGATAACACCGGGGAGCTGTTTTTT. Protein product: CASRDRDNTGELFF.